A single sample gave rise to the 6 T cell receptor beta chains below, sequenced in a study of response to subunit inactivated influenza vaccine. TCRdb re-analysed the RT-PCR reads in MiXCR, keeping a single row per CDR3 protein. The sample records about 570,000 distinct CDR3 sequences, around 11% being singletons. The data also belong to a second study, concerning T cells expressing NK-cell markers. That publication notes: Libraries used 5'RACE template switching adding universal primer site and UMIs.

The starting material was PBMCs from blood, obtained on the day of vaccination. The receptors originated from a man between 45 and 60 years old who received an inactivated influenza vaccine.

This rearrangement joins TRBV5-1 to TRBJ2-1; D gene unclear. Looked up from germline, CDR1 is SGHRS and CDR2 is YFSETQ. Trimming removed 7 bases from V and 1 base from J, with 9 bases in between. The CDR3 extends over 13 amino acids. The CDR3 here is CASCVESYNEQFF. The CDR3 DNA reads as TGCGCCAGCTGCGTCGAATCCTACAATGAGCAGTTCTTC.

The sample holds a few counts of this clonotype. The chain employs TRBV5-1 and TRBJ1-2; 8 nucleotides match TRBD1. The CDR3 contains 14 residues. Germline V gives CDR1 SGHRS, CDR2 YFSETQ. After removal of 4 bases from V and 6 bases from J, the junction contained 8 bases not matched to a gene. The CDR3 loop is CASSTGQAGHGYTF. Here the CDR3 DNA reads TGCGCCAGCAGCACGGGACAGGCGGGGCATGGCTACACCTTC.

In DNA, the CDR3 is TGCGCCAGCAGCCACCCCGGGACAGGGGAGCAGTACTTC. Protein: CASSHPGTGEQYF. This chain connects TRBV5-1 to TRBJ2-7; TRBD1 matches 9 bases. This CDR3 is 13 amino acids long. The germline CDR1 and CDR2 sequences are SGHRS and YFSETQ. V was pared by 4 bases and J by 7 bases, with 6 bases of the junction left unmatched.

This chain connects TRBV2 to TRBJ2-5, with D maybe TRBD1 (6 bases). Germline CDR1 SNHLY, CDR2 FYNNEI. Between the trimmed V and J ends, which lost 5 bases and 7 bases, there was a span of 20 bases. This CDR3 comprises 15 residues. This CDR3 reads CASSSRDTHHGTQYF. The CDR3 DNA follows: TGTGCCAGCAGTTCCCGGGACACACATCATGGGACCCAGTACTTC.

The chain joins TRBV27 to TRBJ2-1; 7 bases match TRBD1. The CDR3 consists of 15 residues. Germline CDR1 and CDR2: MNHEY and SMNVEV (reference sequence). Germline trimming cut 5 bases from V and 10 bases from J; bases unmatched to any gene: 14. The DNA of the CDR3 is TGTGCCAGCAGTCGCAGGACAGGCGGGCTGGGGGAGCAGTTCTTC. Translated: CASSRRTGGLGEQFF.

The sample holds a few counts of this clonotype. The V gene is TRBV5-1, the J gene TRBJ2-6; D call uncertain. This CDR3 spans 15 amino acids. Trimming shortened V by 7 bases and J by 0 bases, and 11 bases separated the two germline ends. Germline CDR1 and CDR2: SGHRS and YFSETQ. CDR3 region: CASGPQISGANVLTF. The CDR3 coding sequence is TGCGCCAGCGGCCCGCAAATCTCTGGGGCCAACGTCCTGACTTTC. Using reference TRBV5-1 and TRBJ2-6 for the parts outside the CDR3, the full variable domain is KAGVTQTPRYLIKTRGQQVTLSCSPISGHRSVSWYQQTPGQGLQFLFEYFSETQRNKGNFPGRFSGRQFSNSRSEMNVSTLELGDSALYLCASGPQISGANVLTFGAGSRLTVL.